Presented here are 20 T cell receptor beta chains from one specimen sequenced in a study of cytomegalovirus exposure and HLA in healthy donors (dated 2017 in TCRdb). Library creation used the immunoSEQ multiplex PCR assay. TCRdb carries this immuneACCESS record with in-frame sequences only. Its versions omit some clonotypes, under half of them owing to an unresolved V gene in the studies checked, with the rest unexplained. The sample profile shows approximately 140,000 clones; more than 75% of them were found once. Clones ranked in the top ten supply 8.5% to 9.5% of the sample. Sequenced: PBMCs. These receptor sequences come from a man aged 18-30 years in good health and CMV-seropositive.

This clone was picked up one time. V gene TRBV5-1 combines with J gene TRBJ2-3; weak D call: TRBD2 (6 bases). The germline V gene encodes CDR1 SGHRS and CDR2 YFSETQ. With 3 bases removed from V and 2 bases from J, the gap between germline ends came to 10 bases. The CDR3 spans 14 residues. The CDR3 region is CASSSGLPTDTQYF. In nucleotides, the CDR3 is TGCGCCAGCAGCTCGGGACTTCCCACAGATACGCAGTATTTT.

The gene calls are TRBV10-1 and TRBJ2-2; tentative D call: TRBD1 (6 bases). CDR1 and CDR2 (germline): WNHNN, SYGVQD (reference sequence). Trimming removed 3 bases from V and 2 bases from J, with 13 bases in between. The CDR3 loop spans 16 amino acids. The chain's CDR3 is CASSDSDRPNTGELFF. The CDR3 DNA follows: TGCGCCAGCAGTGATTCGGACAGACCTAACACCGGGGAGCTGTTTTTT.

The V call is TRBV9, the J call TRBJ2-3; TRBD2 matches at 8 bases. CDR3 length: 16 residues. With V trimmed by 2 bases and J by 2 bases, 7 bases remained unmatched. From germline, CDR1 is SGDLS and CDR2 YYNGEE. The CDR3 region is CASSVVAGLLTDTQYF. CDR3 nucleotide sequence: TGTGCCAGCAGCGTGGTAGCGGGACTCCTCACAGATACGCAGTATTTT.

J is TRBJ1-1 and V is TRBV27, with 8 nucleotides matching TRBD1. CDR3 length equals 15 residues. After removal of 5 bases from V and 2 bases from J, the junction contained 7 bases not matched to a gene. Germline CDR1 reads MNHEY; CDR2 reads SMNVEV (reference sequence). The DNA of the CDR3 is TGTGCCAGCAGTCTCCTGGACAGGGTAAACACTGAAGCTTTCTTT. It yields the protein CASSLLDRVNTEAFF.

The sample holds one count of this clone. The chain employs TRBV6-6 and TRBJ2-7; TRBD2 might be the D (6 bases). V was cut by 0 bases and J by 4 bases, with 16 bases left in between. Looked up from germline, CDR1 is MNHNY and CDR2 is SVGAGI (reference sequence). CDR3 length equals 16 residues. The CDR3 DNA is TGTGCCAGCAGTTACTCGGATTTTCGGGACTCGTACGAGCAGTACTTC. This sequence encodes CASSYSDFRDSYEQYF.

The J gene is TRBJ1-6, the V gene TRBV2, with 9 bases aligning to TRBD1. This CDR3 has 15 amino acids. With V trimmed by 7 bases and J by 6 bases, 7 bases remained unmatched. Per the germline V gene, CDR1 is SNHLY and CDR2 is FYNNEI. The CDR3 DNA is TGTGCCAGCATCCAACAGGGGGCTACTAATTCACCCCTCCACTTT. Amino acids: CASIQQGATNSPLHF.

The V call is TRBV6-5, the J call TRBJ2-2; 9 bases are shared with TRBD1. Germline V lookup: CDR1 MNHEY, CDR2 SVGAGI. CDR3 length equals 16 residues. Trimming cost V 1 base and J 7 bases; bases outside gene matches: 7. DNA of the CDR3: TGTGCCAGCAGTTACTTTCCTACAGGGGGCTACGGGGAGCTGTTTTTT. This sequence encodes CASSYFPTGGYGELFF.

The gene calls are TRBV9 and TRBJ1-1; 8 bases align to TRBD1. With 2 bases clipped from V and 0 bases from J, the junction kept 9 bases outside the gene matches. The germline CDR1 and CDR2 sequences are SGDLS and YYNGEE. This CDR3 is built from 17 residues. In DNA, the CDR3 is TGTGCCAGCAGCGTGCTTCCCCAGGACAGGGTGAACACTGAAGCTTTCTTT. Amino acid sequence: CASSVLPQDRVNTEAFF.

This sequence joins TRBV5-1 and TRBJ2-2; possibly TRBD2 for D (6 bases). This CDR3 region has 16 residues. Germline CDR1 reads SGHRS; CDR2 reads YFSETQ. Trimming took 1 base from V and 0 from J, leaving 10 bases between them. CDR3 protein: CASSLFGGSNTGELFF. CDR3 sequence (DNA): TGCGCCAGCAGCTTGTTTGGAGGGTCGAACACCGGGGAGCTGTTTTTT. The whole variable domain, filled in from reference TRBV5-1 and TRBJ2-2, reads KAGVTQTPRYLIKTRGQQVTLSCSPISGHRSVSWYQQTPGQGLQFLFEYFSETQRNKGNFPGRFSGRQFSNSRSEMNVSTLELGDSALYLCASSLFGGSNTGELFFGEGSRLTVL.

The chain is built from TRBV30 and TRBJ2-7; weak D call: TRBD2 (5 bases). V was cut by 1 base and J by 4 bases, with 8 bases left in between. Germline CDR1 is GTSNPN and CDR2 is SVGIG (reference sequence). This CDR3 contains 12 residues. The CDR3 DNA is TGTGCCTGGAGTGCAGGCGGGTACGAGCAGTACTTC. This codes for CAWSAGGYEQYF. Filled out from reference TRBV30 and TRBJ2-7, the complete variable domain reads SQTIHQWPATLVQPVGSPLSLECTVEGTSNPNLYWYRQAAGRGLQLLFYSVGIGQISSEVPQNLSASRPQDRQFILSSKKLLLSDSGFYLCAWSAGGYEQYFGPGTRLTVT.

The chain employs TRBV19 and TRBJ1-3; no clear D. The germline V and J ends were trimmed by 5 bases and 7 bases, with 9 bases remaining between them. The CDR3 length is 12 residues. Germline-derived CDR1 and CDR2 are LNHDA and SQIVND (reference sequence). CDR3 sequence reads: CASSPLGNTIYF. CDR3 nucleotide sequence: TGTGCCAGTAGTCCCCTTGGCAACACCATATATTTT. Full variable domain (missing parts from reference TRBV19 and TRBJ1-3): DGGITQSPKYLFRKEGQNVTLSCEQNLNHDAMYWYRQDPGQGLRLIYYSQIVNDFQKGDIAEGYSVSREKKESFPLTVTSAQKNPTAFYLCASSPLGNTIYFGEGSWLTVV.

V gene TRBV18 combines with J gene TRBJ1-4; D unresolved. Per germline, CDR1 KGHSH and CDR2 LQKENI. The V end lost 2 bases, the J end lost 7 bases, and 11 bases lay between the germline ends. The CDR3 covers 14 residues. This CDR3 is CASSPEPRAEKLFF. CDR3 DNA: TGTGCCAGCTCACCAGAGCCGAGGGCTGAAAAACTGTTTTTT.

The chain joins TRBV19 to TRBJ1-3; tentatively, D is TRBD1 (5 bases). The CDR3 is 15 residues long. Germline loops: CDR1 LNHDA, CDR2 SQIVND (reference sequence). V lost 1 base and J lost 2, with 9 bases in between. In nucleotides, the CDR3 is TGTGCCAGTAGTATAGCAGGGCTTCCTGGAAACACCATATATTTT. Encoded protein: CASSIAGLPGNTIYF.

The CDR3 loop is CASSLVAGLDEQFF. The DNA of the CDR3 is TGTGCCAGCAGCTTAGTAGCGGGGCTCGATGAGCAGTTCTTC. This chain connects TRBV11-3 to TRBJ2-1; 8 bases line up with TRBD2. V shed 1 base, J shed 8 bases, and the junction held 4 bases outside the gene matches. The CDR3 covers 14 residues. Looked up from germline, CDR1 is SGHNT and CDR2 is YENEEA.

This sequence joins TRBV30 and TRBJ2-2; 10 nucleotides agree with TRBD2. The CDR3 runs to 14 residues. V dropped 8 bases and J dropped 8; count of bases not matched to a gene: 11. Germline lookup yields CDR1 GTSNPN and CDR2 SVGIG (reference sequence). The CDR3: CAGGGLAGVGELFF. The CDR3 nucleotides are TGTGCCGGAGGGGGCCTAGCGGGAGTAGGGGAGCTGTTTTTT.

The V gene is TRBV11-3, the J gene TRBJ2-7; TRBD2 is a possible D gene (5 bases). V dropped 4 bases and J dropped 1 base, with 11 bases sitting between them. CDR1 is SGHNT and CDR2 is YENEEA in the germline V gene. This CDR3 has 14 residues. CDR3 residues: CASSSSPGSYEQYF. The CDR3 DNA sequence: TGTGCCAGCAGCTCGAGTCCGGGATCCTACGAGCAGTACTTC.

V usage is TRBV4-2 and J usage is TRBJ2-7; 9 bases are a match to TRBD1. The CDR3 consists of 16 residues. V dropped 1 base and J dropped 2; count of bases not matched to a gene: 6. Germline assignment: CDR1 LGHNA and CDR2 YNFKEQ. The CDR3 reads CASSQGFRDRAYEQYF. As DNA, the CDR3 is TGTGCCAGCAGCCAAGGCTTCCGGGACAGGGCCTACGAGCAGTACTTC.

This rearrangement joins TRBV6-5 to TRBJ2-5, with 11 nucleotides matching TRBD2. CDR3 size: 14 residues. Trimming removed 5 bases from V and 2 bases from J; junction bases left unmatched: 1. Germline V gene lookup returns CDR1 MNHEY and CDR2 SVGAGI. CDR3 region: CASSGTSGQETQYF. In DNA, the CDR3 is TGTGCCAGCAGTGGGACTAGCGGTCAAGAGACCCAGTACTTC.

The chain recombines TRBV18 with TRBJ1-5, with 11 bases that match TRBD1. Germline trimming cut 5 bases from V and 6 bases from J; bases unmatched to any gene: 6. Germline CDR1 reads KGHSH; CDR2 reads LQKENI. The CDR3 contains 15 residues. CDR3 DNA: TGTGCCAGCTCAAACCAGGACAGGGGGCTTCAGCCCCAGCATTTT. It translates to CASSNQDRGLQPQHF.

This chain connects TRBV7-8 to TRBJ1-1, with a tentative D call TRBD1 (6 bases). Germline V gene lookup returns CDR1 SGHVS and CDR2 FQNEAQ. CDR3 length: 13 residues. V lost 6 bases, J lost 1 base, and 9 bases lay in between. CDR3: CASRPGENTEAFF. For the CDR3, the DNA is TGTGCCAGCAGGCCAGGGGAGAACACTGAAGCTTTCTTT. Full variable domain (missing parts from reference TRBV7-8 and TRBJ1-1): GAGVSQSPRYKVAKRGQDVALRCDPISGHVSLFWYQQALGQGPEFLTYFQNEAQLDKSGLPSDRFFAERPEGSVSTLKIQRTQQEDSAVYLCASRPGENTEAFFGQGTRLTVV.